Listed below are T cell receptor beta chains from one sample, sequenced in a study of shared clonotypes between healthy human individuals. The repertoire was sequenced with immunoSEQ multiplex PCR; TCRdb's copy has only in-frame clones and lacks some. Among 2 million to 2.5 million clones listed, just under 95% were seen once. Sequencing was carried out using naive CD4+ T cells from PBMCs. The receptors stem from a man aged 18 to 30 in good health. Some clones in this sample may be carry-over from other donors' samples. Both conserved end residues are part of each CDR3. The D gene is left open where the match is weak. Clone size appears in some rows only: once, few, many, or a class for an expanded clone.

>TRBD1|NA|TRBJ1-5|TRBV28
TGTGCCAGCACGCCGATGGACAGGGTGAGCAATCAGCCCCAGCATTTT
CASTPMDRVSNQPQHF
>NA|NA|TRBJ2-5|TRBV25-1
TGTGCCAGCAGTGACCCTACATGGAGAGAGACCCAGTACTTC
CASSDPTWRETQYF
>NA|NA|TRBJ1-2|TRBV19
TGTGCCAGTACAAGTGCAGGGCATGGCTACACCTTC
CASTSAGHGYTF
>NA|NA|TRBJ1-2|TRBV9
TGTGCCAGCGGGGCCAGGGCTAACTATGGCTACACCTTC
CASGARANYGYTF
>TRBD1|NA|TRBJ2-1|TRBV5-1
TGCGCCAGCAGCTTGGGGACAGGGGGTTACAATGAGCAGTTCTTC
CASSLGTGGYNEQFF
>NA|once|TRBJ2-7|TRBV7-3
TGTGCCAGCAGCTTAAGGGGCCCTACTAGCTCCTACGAGCAGTACTTC
CASSLRGPTSSYEQYF
>TRBD1|NA|TRBJ2-2|TRBV27
TGTGCCAGCAGTTCACAAGAGCGACAGGGGAGGTGGGCCGGGGAGCTGTTTTTT
CASSSQERQGRWAGELFF
>NA|NA|TRBJ1-4|TRBV28
TGTGCCAGCAGGTCAAGACAGCAAAGGGAGGTGTTTTTT
CASRSRQQREVFF
>TRBD2|NA|TRBJ2-1|TRBV10-1
TGCGCCAGCAGTGAGACTAGCGGGATCAATGAGCAGTTCTTC
CASSETSGINEQFF
>TRBD1|NA|TRBJ2-3|TRBV7-3
TGTGCCAGCAGCGGGGGACAGACAGATACGCAGTATTTT
CASSGGQTDTQYF
>NA|NA|TRBJ2-3|TRBV18
TGTGCCAGCTCACCTCCAGGGGCAGATACGCAGTATTTT
CASSPPGADTQYF
>NA|NA|TRBJ2-1|TRBV5-1
TGCGCCAGCAGCCCGCAAGTGCCCAACAATGAGCAGTTCTTC
CASSPQVPNNEQFF
>TRBD1|NA|TRBJ2-7|TRBV5-5
TGTGCCAGCAGCATTGGACAGGACCAGGAATTGGAGCAGTACTTC
CASSIGQDQELEQYF
>TRBD1|NA|TRBJ1-1|TRBV5-6
TGTGCCAGCAGCGAGTACAGGGGGCGGATGAACACTGAAGCTTTCTTT
CASSEYRGRMNTEAFF
>TRBD1|NA|TRBJ2-1|TRBV9
TGTGCCAGCAGCGTACAGCAGGGGGCTTACAATGAGCAGTTCTTC
CASSVQQGAYNEQFF
>TRBD2|NA|TRBJ2-3|TRBV18
TGTGCCAGCTCACCAACAACGGGAGGGCCAGATACGCAGTATTTT
CASSPTTGGPDTQYF
>NA|NA|TRBJ2-7|TRBV28
TGTGCCAGCAGTTCAGCATCCTACGAGCAGTACTTC
CASSSASYEQYF
>NA|NA|TRBJ2-1|TRBV5-1
TGCGCCAGCACCCTTCGGGGGATGGGGAATGAGCAGTTCTTC
CASTLRGMGNEQFF
>NA|NA|TRBJ2-7|TRBV28
TGTGCCAGCAGTTTTATCCCTTTTCAGGGCTCCTACGAGCAGTACTTC
CASSFIPFQGSYEQYF
>TRBD1|NA|TRBJ2-7|TRBV27
TGTGCCAGCTTTAGGGGACAGGGGTCCTACGAGCAGTACTTC
CASFRGQGSYEQYF
>NA|NA|TRBJ1-3|TRBV6-1
TGTGCCAGCAGTGAAGTGGGGATGGATTTGGGGGGAAACACCATATATTTT
CASSEVGMDLGGNTIYF
>NA|NA|TRBJ2-1|TRBV7-9
TGTGCCGTGCTCGGTGGGAATGAGCAGTTCTTC
CAVLGGNEQFF
>NA|NA|TRBJ2-2|TRBV7-8
TGTGCCAGCAGCCCAATACAGGGTTCGGACACCGGGGAGCTGTTTTTT
CASSPIQGSDTGELFF
>NA|NA|TRBJ1-5|TRBV6-5
TGTGCCAGCAGTTCGGGGGGCGTGAGCAATCAGCCCCAGCATTTT
CASSSGGVSNQPQHF
>TRBD2|once|TRBJ2-7|TRBV11-2
TGTGCCAGCAGCTTCATAGCGGGAGGAGAGTCCTACGAGCAGTACTTC
CASSFIAGGESYEQYF
>NA|NA|TRBJ1-1|TRBV6-5
TGTGCCAGCAGTTTGGGCTCCAATCACAAGAACACTGAAGCTTTCTTT
CASSLGSNHKNTEAFF
>TRBD1|NA|TRBJ1-1|TRBV5-1
TGCGCCAGCAGCTCGTTGGTTACAGGGGGGTTGACTGAAGCTTTCTTT
CASSSLVTGGLTEAFF
>NA|few|TRBJ2-2|TRBV14
TGTGCCAGCAGCCAAGACGTTGGCACGGCGACCGGGGAGCTGTTTTTT
CASSQDVGTATGELFF
>TRBD2|NA|TRBJ2-3|TRBV30
TGTGCCTGGACTAGCGGAAACACAGATACGCAGTATTTT
CAWTSGNTDTQYF
>TRBD1|NA|TRBJ2-2|TRBV2
TGTGCCAGCAGTAACATAACCCCCTGGATGTCGGACAGGGTTTCCGGGGAGCTGTTTTTT
CASSNITPWMSDRVSGELFF
>TRBD2|NA|TRBJ2-1|TRBV28
TGTGCCAGCAGTAACACCCTGCTAGCGGGAGGGCTCCCTCCCTACAATGAGCAGTTCTTC
CASSNTLLAGGLPPYNEQFF
>TRBD1|NA|TRBJ1-6|TRBV29-1
TGCAGCGTTGGACAGGGCGATTCACCCCTCCACTTT
CSVGQGDSPLHF
>TRBD1|NA|TRBJ2-3|TRBV19
TGTGCCAGTAGGGAGGACAGGGTGACAGATACGCAGTATTTT
CASREDRVTDTQYF
>TRBD1|few|TRBJ1-5|TRBV28
TGTGCCAGCAGATCTACAGGGGGCCGACAGCCCCAGCATTTT
CASRSTGGRQPQHF
>TRBD2|NA|TRBJ2-1|TRBV27
TGTGCCAGCAGTGAGCGGGGGGGATCCTACAATGAGCAGTTCTTC
CASSERGGSYNEQFF
>NA|NA|TRBJ1-4|TRBV5-5
TGTGCCAGCAGCAGGGACAACCAGGTTGCAACTAATGAAAAACTGTTTTTT
CASSRDNQVATNEKLFF
>TRBD1|NA|TRBJ2-7|TRBV5-1
TGCGCCAGCAGCTCAGGGGGCGGATACGAGCAGTACTTC
CASSSGGGYEQYF
>NA|NA|TRBJ2-1|TRBV20-1
TGCAGTGCTAGGGTCCTGGATGAGCAGTTCTTC
CSARVLDEQFF
>NA|NA|TRBJ1-1|TRBV6-5
TGTGCCAGCAGTTACGGGTCGAACACTGAAGCTTTCTTT
CASSYGSNTEAFF
>NA|NA|TRBJ2-7|TRBV6-6
TGTGCCAGCAGTCCAGGGCCTTCCGAGCAGTACTTC
CASSPGPSEQYF
>TRBD1|once|TRBJ2-3|TRBV2
TGTGCCAGCAGTGAAATGGGACAGGGGGGAGATACGCAGTATTTT
CASSEMGQGGDTQYF
>NA|NA|TRBJ2-3|TRBV2
TGTGCCAGCACTCCGGCCCCGACCTGGGATACGCAGTATTTT
CASTPAPTWDTQYF
>TRBD1|NA|TRBJ1-1|TRBV4-1
TGCGCCAGCAGCCAACCGGGACAGAGGAACACTGAAGCTTTCTTT
CASSQPGQRNTEAFF
>NA|NA|TRBJ1-2|TRBV25-1
TGTGCCAGCAGTGAAAGGTACGGCGATGGCTACACCTTC
CASSERYGDGYTF
>NA|once|TRBJ1-1|TRBV15
TGTGCCACCAGCAGAGGTCTGGGGAACACTGAAGCTTTCTTT
CATSRGLGNTEAFF
>NA|NA|TRBJ2-7|TRBV11-1
TGTGCCAGCAGCTTAGCGGGTGTCTACGAGCAGTACTTC
CASSLAGVYEQYF
>NA|NA|TRBJ1-5|TRBV7-8
TGTGCCAGCAGCTTTAGTACTTTTTTTGACGGCAATCAGCCCCAGCATTTT
CASSFSTFFDGNQPQHF
>TRBD2|NA|TRBJ2-1|TRBV7-3
TGTGCCAGCAGCTTAATAGCGGGGGCGAACAATGAGCAGTTCTTC
CASSLIAGANNEQFF
>NA|NA|TRBJ1-2|TRBV28
TGTGCCAGCAGTTTGGGGTCCCGGACGAGGGGCTACACCTTC
CASSLGSRTRGYTF
>NA|many|TRBJ2-1|TRBV5-4
TGTGCCAGCAGCTCGAGGGGGGGCCGAGAGCTGTTCTTC
CASSSRGGRELFF
>TRBD2|NA|TRBJ2-5|TRBV28
TGTGCCAGCAGTTTATGGAACGGGACTAGCGGGAGGGCCTTCCTTCAAGAGACCCAGTACTTC
CASSLWNGTSGRAFLQETQYF
>TRBD2|NA|TRBJ2-1|TRBV19
TGTGCCAGTACCAAACTAGGGACTAGCGGCGATGAGCAGTTCTTC
CASTKLGTSGDEQFF
>TRBD2|NA|TRBJ2-1|TRBV7-9
TGTGCCAGCAGCCCGACCGGGCTAGCGGGAGGGCCCTACAATGAGCAGTTCTTC
CASSPTGLAGGPYNEQFF
>NA|NA|TRBJ1-1|TRBV30
TGTGCCTGGAGCGTGGGTGGGGCGCAGAACACTGAAGCTTTCTTT
CAWSVGGAQNTEAFF
>TRBD2|NA|TRBJ2-7|TRBV7-2
TGTGCCAGCAGCTTAGGAGGTAGCGGGAGGCGTCCCAACGAGCAGTACTTC
CASSLGGSGRRPNEQYF
>NA|NA|TRBJ1-2|TRBV5-1
TGCGCCAGCAGCTTGTCAGCAGGGAAGAACTATGGCTACACCTTC
CASSLSAGKNYGYTF
>NA|NA|TRBJ2-1|TRBV7-2
TGTGCCAGCAGCTTCGGGACCCTAAACAATGAGCAGTTCTTC
CASSFGTLNNEQFF
>NA|NA|TRBJ2-7|TRBV7-6
TGTGCCAGCAGCTCCTTCTCCTACGAGCAGTACTTC
CASSSFSYEQYF
>NA|NA|TRBJ2-3|TRBV7-2
TGTGCCAGCAGCTTATTTGGGTCTAGCACAGATACGCAGTATTTT
CASSLFGSSTDTQYF
>TRBD1|NA|TRBJ1-1|TRBV5-1
TGCGCCAGCAGCACAGGGGACACATCCCCTGAAGCTTTCTTT
CASSTGDTSPEAFF